This T cell receptor (beta chain) is drawn from a study of cytomegalovirus exposure and HLA in healthy donors. Notes on the study in general: Several of the most significant clusters appeared linked to common viral pathogens, based on a later analysis.

These donors counted as nominally healthy when sampled, but unrecorded immune exposures were likely. Notes on this clone: Its antigen is unknown.

The PCR employed 60 Vbeta primers together with 13 Jbeta primers. TCRdb's table, derived via immunoSEQ multiplex PCR, lists solely in-frame clones and lacks some. The sample shows approximately 110,000 clones, about 74% of them seen only once. This clonotype was sampled from a female donor in good health and CMV-seropositive. Sequenced input: PBMCs.

CDR3 protein: CASSPPGLAGVGQETQYF. In DNA form, the CDR3 reads TGCGCCAGCAGCCCACCGGGACTAGCGGGAGTTGGGCAAGAGACCCAGTACTTC. The V call is TRBV5-1, the J call TRBJ2-5, with 14 bases that match TRBD2. Germline CDR1 reads SGHRS; CDR2 reads YFSETQ. This CDR3 is built from 18 residues. The V gene end was trimmed by 4 bases and the J gene end by 2 bases; junction bases not matched to a gene: 10.